This TCR beta chain was found in a study of tumor and adjacent non-tumor tissue in lung cancer. Study results and caveats: Normal lung showed higher cumulative top 100 clone frequency than tumor.

This clonotype was seen just once. Its antigen is not known. One end of the junction is discordant with germline, which a read error may explain. The template was RNA from unsorted bulk tissue. This non-tumor lung sample came from over 3 cm beyond the tumor edge. The germline CDR1 and CDR2 sequences are SGHNT and YENEEA. CDR3 length: 12 residues. Three rounds of nested PCR, following a modified ARM-PCR protocol, produced the TCRbeta library. TCRdb used MiXCR to reprocess the multiplex PCR reads, holding one entry per CDR3 protein. This sample yields 81,000 or so distinct CDR3 sequences, of which about four fifths are seen a single time; approximately 55% belongs to the top ten.

The rearrangement links TRBV11-3 to TRBJ1-6; D call uncertain. The receptor's source is a man between 60 and 75 years old with non-small cell lung cancer. The sample was distant non-tumor lung tissue. The CDR3 region has the DNA TGTGCCAGCGGTGACGGTTATCCACTCCTCCAGTTT. Its protein product is CASGDGYPLLQF.